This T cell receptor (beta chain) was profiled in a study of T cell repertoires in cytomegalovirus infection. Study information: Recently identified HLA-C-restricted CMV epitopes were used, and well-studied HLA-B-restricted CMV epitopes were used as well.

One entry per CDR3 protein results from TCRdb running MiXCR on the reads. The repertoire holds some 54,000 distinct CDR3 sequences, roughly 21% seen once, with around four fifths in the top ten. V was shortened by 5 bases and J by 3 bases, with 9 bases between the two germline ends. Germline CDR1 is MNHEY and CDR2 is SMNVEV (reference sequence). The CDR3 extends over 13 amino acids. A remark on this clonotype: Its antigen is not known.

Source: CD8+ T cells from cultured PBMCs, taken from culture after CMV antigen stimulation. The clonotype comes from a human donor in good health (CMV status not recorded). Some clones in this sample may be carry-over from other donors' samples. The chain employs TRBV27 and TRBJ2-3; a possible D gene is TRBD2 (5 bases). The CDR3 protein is CASSLGLTDTQYF. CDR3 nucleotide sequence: TGTGCCAGCAGTCTCGGACTTACAGATACGCAGTATTTT.